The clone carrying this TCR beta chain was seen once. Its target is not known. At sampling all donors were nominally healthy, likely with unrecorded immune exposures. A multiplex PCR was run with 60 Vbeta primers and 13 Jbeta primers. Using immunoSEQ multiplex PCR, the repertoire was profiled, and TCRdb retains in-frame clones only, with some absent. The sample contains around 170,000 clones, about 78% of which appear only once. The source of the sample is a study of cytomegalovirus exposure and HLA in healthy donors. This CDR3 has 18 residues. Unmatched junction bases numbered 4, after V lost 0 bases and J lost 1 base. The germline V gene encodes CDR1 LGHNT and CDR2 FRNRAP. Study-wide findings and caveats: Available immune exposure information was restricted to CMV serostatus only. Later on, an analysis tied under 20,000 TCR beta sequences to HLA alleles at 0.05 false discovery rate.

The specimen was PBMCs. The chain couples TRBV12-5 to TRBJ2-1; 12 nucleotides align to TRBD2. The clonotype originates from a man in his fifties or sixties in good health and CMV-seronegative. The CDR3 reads CASGLVRLAGVSYNEQFF. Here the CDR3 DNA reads TGTGCTAGTGGTTTGGTACGACTAGCGGGAGTTTCCTACAATGAGCAGTTCTTC.